Listed below are T cell receptor beta chains from one sample, sequenced in a study of OX40 agonist ivuxolimab in advanced cancers. Libraries were prepared by immunoSEQ multiplex PCR; TCRdb keeps only in-frame clonotypes and omits some of them. The table lists around 75,000 clones, around nine tenths of them singletons. The sequenced sample was CD4+ or CD8+ T cells sorted from blood, obtained in a trial of the OX40 agonist ivuxolimab. The receptors were gathered from an adult with an advanced solid tumor such as melanoma, head and neck, liver or kidney cancer. Both conserved end residues are part of each CDR3. Each record gives: J gene, V gene, CDR3 protein.

TRBJ1-6 TRBV2 CASMVTNSPLHF
TRBJ2-1 TRBV5-4 CASRTGTGAFDEQFF
TRBJ1-2 TRBV5-4 CASSRKGTGNYGYTF
TRBJ2-1 TRBV11-2 CASSLYRDRYWDEQFF
TRBJ1-6 TRBV7-2 CASSLSRGGSPLHF
TRBJ2-3 TRBV5-1 CASSPAGLAGDTQYF
TRBJ1-2 TRBV11-2 CASSQARGDGYTF
TRBJ2-7 TRBV19 CASSTTSGLYEQYF
TRBJ2-5 TRBV5-1 CASSLGTDREETQYF
TRBJ1-2 TRBV25-1 CASSGGAMFPGYTF
TRBJ2-3 TRBV5-1 CASSFLAGASGTDTQYF
TRBJ1-1 TRBV5-4 CASKRGDPNTEAFF
TRBJ1-6 TRBV5-1 CASSLGDLSYNSPLHF
TRBJ1-2 TRBV5-6 CASSSRTGLAYGYTF
TRBJ1-1 TRBV7-9 CASSLEGAGFIRNTEAFF
TRBJ1-5 TRBV19 CASSTGQGNQPQHF
TRBJ2-5 TRBV10-1 CASPKGLAGPETQYF
TRBJ1-1 TRBV30 CAWSGSTEAFF
TRBJ2-3 TRBV5-1 CASSLAAADTQYF
TRBJ2-2 TRBV6-5 CASRPTGYTGELFF